This TCR beta chain derives from a study of T cell repertoires in cytomegalovirus infection. With respect to this clonotype: Its antigen is still unknown.

Each CDR3 protein gets one entry after TCRdb re-called the reads with MiXCR. Here the sample spans fewer than 1,000,000 distinct CDR3 sequences, roughly 31% being singletons. The CDR3 is made up of 12 amino acids. V lost 3 bases and J lost 9, with 9 bases in between. The germline CDR1 and CDR2 sequences are LNHDA and SQIVND (reference sequence). The source of this sequence is a human donor in good health (CMV status not recorded). Some clones in this sample may be carry-over from other donors' samples. The chain joins TRBV19 to TRBJ1-5; no firm D call. The sequenced sample was cultured CD8+ T cells from PBMCs, obtained from culture after CMV antigen stimulation. DNA of the CDR3: TGTGCCAGTAGTATCCCCGACATGCCCCAGCATTTT. Amino acid sequence: CASSIPDMPQHF.